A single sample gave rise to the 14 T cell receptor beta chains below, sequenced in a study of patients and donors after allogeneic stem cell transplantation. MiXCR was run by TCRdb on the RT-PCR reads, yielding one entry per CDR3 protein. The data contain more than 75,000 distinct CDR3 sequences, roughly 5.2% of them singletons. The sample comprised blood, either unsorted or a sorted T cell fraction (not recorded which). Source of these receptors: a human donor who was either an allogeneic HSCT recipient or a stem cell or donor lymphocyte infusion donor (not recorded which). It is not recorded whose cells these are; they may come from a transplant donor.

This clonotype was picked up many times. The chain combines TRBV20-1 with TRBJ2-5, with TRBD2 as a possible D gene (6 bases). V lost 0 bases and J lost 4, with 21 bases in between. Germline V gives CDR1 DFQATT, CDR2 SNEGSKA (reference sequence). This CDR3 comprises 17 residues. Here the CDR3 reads CSARDAGSKGYPETQYF. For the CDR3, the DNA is TGCAGTGCTAGAGACGCCGGGAGTAAGGGGTACCCAGAGACCCAGTACTTC.

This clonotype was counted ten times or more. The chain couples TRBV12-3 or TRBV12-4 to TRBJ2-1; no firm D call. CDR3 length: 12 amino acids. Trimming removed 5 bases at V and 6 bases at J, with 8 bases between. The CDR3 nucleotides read TGTGCCAGCAGTCAACGGACCAATGAGCAGTTCTTC. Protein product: CASSQRTNEQFF.

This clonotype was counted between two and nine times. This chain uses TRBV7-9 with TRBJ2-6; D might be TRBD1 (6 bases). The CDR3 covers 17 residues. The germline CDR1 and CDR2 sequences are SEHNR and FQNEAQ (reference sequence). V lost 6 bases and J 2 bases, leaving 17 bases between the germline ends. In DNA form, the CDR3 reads TGTGCCAGCAGACCCCGTGCCGAGGGGGCTGGGGCCAACGTCCTGACTTTC. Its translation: CASRPRAEGAGANVLTF.

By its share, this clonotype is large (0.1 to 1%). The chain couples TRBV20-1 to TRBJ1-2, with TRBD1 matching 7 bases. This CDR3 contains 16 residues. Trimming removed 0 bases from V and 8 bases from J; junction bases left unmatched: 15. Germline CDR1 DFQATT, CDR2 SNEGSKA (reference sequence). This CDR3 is CSARDLDDREFKGYTF. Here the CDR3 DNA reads TGCAGTGCTAGAGATCTAGACGACAGGGAATTTAAAGGCTACACCTTC.

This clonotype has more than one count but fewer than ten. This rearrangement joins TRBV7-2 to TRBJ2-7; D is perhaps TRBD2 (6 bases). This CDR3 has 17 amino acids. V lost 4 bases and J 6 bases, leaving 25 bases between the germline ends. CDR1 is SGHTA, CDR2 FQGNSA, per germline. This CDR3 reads CASSSRAGQGTFSEQYF. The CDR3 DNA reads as TGTGCCAGCAGCTCCCGGGCGGGGCAGGGAACGTTCAGCGAGCAGTACTTC.

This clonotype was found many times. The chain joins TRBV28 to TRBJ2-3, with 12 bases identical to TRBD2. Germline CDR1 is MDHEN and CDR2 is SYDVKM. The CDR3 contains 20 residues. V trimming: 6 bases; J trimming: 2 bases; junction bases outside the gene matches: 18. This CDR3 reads CASRTAWTSGIPVVTDTQYF. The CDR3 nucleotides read TGTGCCAGCAGAACAGCCTGGACTAGCGGGATCCCCGTTGTCACAGATACGCAGTATTTT.

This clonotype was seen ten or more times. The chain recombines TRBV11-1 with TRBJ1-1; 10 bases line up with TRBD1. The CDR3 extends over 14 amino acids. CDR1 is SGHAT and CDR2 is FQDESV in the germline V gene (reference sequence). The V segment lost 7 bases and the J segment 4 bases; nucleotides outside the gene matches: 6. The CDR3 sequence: CASNTGQGSTEAFF. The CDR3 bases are TGTGCCAGCAACACGGGACAGGGGAGCACTGAAGCTTTCTTT. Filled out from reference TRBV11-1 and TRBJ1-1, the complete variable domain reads EAEVAQSPRYKITEKSQAVAFWCDPISGHATLYWYRQILGQGPELLVQFQDESVVDDSQLPKDRFSAERLKGVDSTLKIQPAELGDSAMYLCASNTGQGSTEAFFGQGTRLTVV.

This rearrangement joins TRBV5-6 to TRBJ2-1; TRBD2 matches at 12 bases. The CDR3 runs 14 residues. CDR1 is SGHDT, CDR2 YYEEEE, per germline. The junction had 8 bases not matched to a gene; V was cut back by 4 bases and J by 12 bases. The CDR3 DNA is TGTGCCAGCAGCGAGGGACTAGCGGGTGGGAGGCAGTTCTTC. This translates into CASSEGLAGGRQFF.

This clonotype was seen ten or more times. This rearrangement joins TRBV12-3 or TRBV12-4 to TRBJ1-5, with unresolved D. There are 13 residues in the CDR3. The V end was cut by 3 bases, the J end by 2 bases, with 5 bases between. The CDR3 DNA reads TGTGCCAGCAGTTTGTCGGGCAATCAGCCCCAGCATTTT. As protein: CASSLSGNQPQHF.

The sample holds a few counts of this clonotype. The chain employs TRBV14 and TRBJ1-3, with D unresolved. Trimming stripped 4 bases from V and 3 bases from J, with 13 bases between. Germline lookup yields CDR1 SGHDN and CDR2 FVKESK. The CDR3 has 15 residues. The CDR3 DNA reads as TGTGCCAGCAGCCCCTCGGGAGGGTATGGAAACACCATATATTTT. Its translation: CASSPSGGYGNTIYF. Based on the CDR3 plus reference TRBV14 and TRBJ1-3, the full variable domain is EAGVTQFPSHSVIEKGQTVTLRCDPISGHDNLYWYRRVMGKEIKFLLHFVKESKQDESGMPNNRFLAERTGGTYSTLKVQPAELEDSGVYFCASSPSGGYGNTIYFGEGSWLTVV.

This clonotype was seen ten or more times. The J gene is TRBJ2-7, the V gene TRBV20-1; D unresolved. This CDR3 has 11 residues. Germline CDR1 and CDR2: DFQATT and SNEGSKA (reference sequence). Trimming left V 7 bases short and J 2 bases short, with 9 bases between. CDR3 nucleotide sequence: TGCAGTGGTGAGCGAACCTACGAGCAGTACTTC. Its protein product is CSGERTYEQYF.

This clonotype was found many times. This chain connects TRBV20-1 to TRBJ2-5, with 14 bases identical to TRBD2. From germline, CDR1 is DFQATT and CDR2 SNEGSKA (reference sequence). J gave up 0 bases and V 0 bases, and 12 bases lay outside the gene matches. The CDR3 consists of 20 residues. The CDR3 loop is CSARDASRTSGRKNQETQYF. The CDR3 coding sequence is TGCAGTGCTAGAGACGCATCAAGGACTAGCGGGAGGAAGAACCAAGAGACCCAGTACTTC.

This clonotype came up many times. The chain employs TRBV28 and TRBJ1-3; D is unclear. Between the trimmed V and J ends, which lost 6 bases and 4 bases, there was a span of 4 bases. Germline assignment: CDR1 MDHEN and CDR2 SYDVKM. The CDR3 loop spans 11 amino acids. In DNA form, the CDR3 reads TGTGCCAGCAGCCAGGGAAACACCATATATTTT. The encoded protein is CASSQGNTIYF.

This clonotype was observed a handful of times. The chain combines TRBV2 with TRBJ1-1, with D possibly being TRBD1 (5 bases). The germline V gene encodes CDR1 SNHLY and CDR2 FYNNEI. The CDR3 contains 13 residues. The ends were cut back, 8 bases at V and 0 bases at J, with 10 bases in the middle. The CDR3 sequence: CASEAGLNTEAFF. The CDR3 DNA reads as TGTGCCAGCGAGGCAGGGTTGAACACTGAAGCTTTCTTT.